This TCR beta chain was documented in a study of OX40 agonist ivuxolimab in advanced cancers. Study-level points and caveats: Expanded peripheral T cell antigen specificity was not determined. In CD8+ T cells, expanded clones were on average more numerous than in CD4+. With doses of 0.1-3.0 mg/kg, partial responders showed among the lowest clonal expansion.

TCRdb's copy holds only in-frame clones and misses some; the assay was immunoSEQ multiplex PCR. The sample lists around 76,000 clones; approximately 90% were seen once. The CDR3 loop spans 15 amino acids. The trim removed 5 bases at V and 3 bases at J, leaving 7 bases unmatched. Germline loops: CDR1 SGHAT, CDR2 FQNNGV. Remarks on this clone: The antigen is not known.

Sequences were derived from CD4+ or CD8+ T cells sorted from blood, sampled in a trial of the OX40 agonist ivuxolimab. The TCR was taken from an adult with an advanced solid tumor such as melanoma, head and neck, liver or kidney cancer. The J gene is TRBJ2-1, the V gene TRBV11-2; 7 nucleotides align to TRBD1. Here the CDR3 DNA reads TGTGCCAGCAGCCTGAACAGGGGAGTCTACAATGAGCAGTTCTTC. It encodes CASSLNRGVYNEQFF.